The rows below give T cell receptor beta chains drawn from one sample of a study of neurological immune-mediated disorders. TCRdb ran MiXCR on the 5' RACE reads and lists one entry per CDR3 protein. Of 65,000 to 95,000 distinct CDR3 sequences listed, more than 5% are singletons. Sequencing input: PBMCs. These receptor sequences come from an older woman with multiple sclerosis. Each CDR3 is given without its conserved first and last residue.

>TRBJ1-1|TRBV5-1
ASSTSDSNTEAF
>TRBJ1-2|TRBV7-9
ASSLVQGQGYT
>TRBJ2-5|TRBV18
ASSLGTQETQY
>TRBJ2-7|TRBV29-1
SAGQTSYEQY
>TRBJ2-7|TRBV5-1
ASSLDFGEQY
>TRBJ2-7|TRBV20-1
SASLPSGREQY
>TRBJ2-3|TRBV5-1
ASSLAPDRGGTQY
>TRBJ1-6|TRBV20-1
SARDRGGSSYNSPLH
>TRBJ2-7|TRBV20-1
SARAGIYEQY
>TRBJ2-7|TRBV6-1
ASRSAPPLYEQY
>TRBJ1-5|TRBV12-3/TRBV12-4
ASSLGGADQPQH
>TRBJ2-1|TRBV20-1
SARTPRSGGASKNEQF
>TRBJ2-3|TRBV2
ASARDRGTDTQY
>TRBJ1-6|TRBV5-1
ASSLPGTDSPLH
>TRBJ2-5|TRBV6-1
ASSESGFWETQY
>TRBJ1-1|TRBV6-6
ASSYSRGSGTEAF
>TRBJ2-1|TRBV20-1
SASLGGEGNEQF
>TRBJ2-2|TRBV20-1
SASGTGGELF
>TRBJ1-1|TRBV14
ASSQDLRSGLEAF
>TRBJ2-1|TRBV7-2
ASSLGPGGQYNEQF
>TRBJ2-7|TRBV6-1
ASSGSNRLHYEQY
>TRBJ2-1|TRBV24-1
ATSDLIRIEQF
>TRBJ1-1|TRBV20-1
SASTYARQNTEAF
>TRBJ2-5|TRBV5-1
ASSRADNQETQY
>TRBJ2-7|TRBV4-1
ASSQEGVGQGDNEQY
>TRBJ2-7|TRBV20-1
SAHVFGMGAEVSYEQY
>TRBJ1-4|TRBV20-1
SASPRGNEKLF
>TRBJ2-7|TRBV5-1
ASSLEPRGIGSYEQY
>TRBJ2-3|TRBV7-9
ASSFKPDTQY
>TRBJ2-7|TRBV19
ASSMGRGAYEQY
>TRBJ1-2|TRBV6-1
ASKTDRGRHGYT
>TRBJ1-1|TRBV24-1
ATSDPGSGGAEAF
>TRBJ1-1|TRBV5-5
ASSLSPGKNTEAF
>TRBJ1-5|TRBV11-2
ASSLAGQSGSQPQH
>TRBJ1-2|TRBV6-1
ASRGQGAGYT